What follows is one TCR beta chain and its context. Authors' analysis steps: Nucleated cell counts were estimated from reference gene primer amplification. The method was immunoSEQ multiplex PCR; TCRdb's version includes in-frame clones alone and lacks a portion of them. The D gene and trimming were derived from the DNA, and the V and J assignments and clone size from that table. Seen here are around 190,000 clones, 83% observed once, and the top ten hold 1.5%. This sample stems from a study of blood T cell repertoires in COVID-19. Overall study context: Sites in the United States, Italy and Spain provided acute and convalescent COVID-19 samples. Nucleic acid was either cDNA or gDNA, and it came from T cells, B-cell-depleted T cells, or PBMCs.

V was cut by 5 bases and J by 2 bases, with 11 bases left in between. CDR3 length: 14 residues. Germline lookup yields CDR1 SGHNT and CDR2 YENEEA. The TCR was taken from a human donor in a cohort sampled during active COVID-19. Sequencing was done on a sample of peripheral blood. The chain recombines TRBV11-3 with TRBJ2-3, with a possible D match to TRBD2 (5 bases). The CDR3 nucleotides are TGTGCCAGCAGCGGGAGTCGGAACACAGATACGCAGTATTTT. Translated: CASSGSRNTDTQYF.